The next 24 T cell receptor beta chains were all read from a single sample in a study of somatic mutations in cytotoxic T cells in rheumatoid arthritis. Profiled with immunoSEQ multiplex PCR; TCRdb holds only in-frame clones, not every one. The top ten clones hold roughly 23% of a sample with 18,000 or so clones, roughly 70% of them seen once. The specimen sequenced was CD8+ T cells sorted from blood. These receptors came from a woman aged 55-70 years in good health.

The chain has TRBV5-5 and TRBJ1-4; TRBD1 matches at 12 bases. V shed 4 bases and J 3 bases; nucleotides not matched to a gene: 10. Per the germline V gene, CDR1 is SGHKS and CDR2 is YYEKEE (reference sequence). The CDR3 extends over 18 amino acids. CDR3 amino acids: CASSPTAGTGGSNEKLFF. The CDR3, as DNA: TGTGCCAGCAGCCCCACAGCCGGGACAGGGGGCTCTAATGAAAAACTGTTTTTT.

This clone was seen a few times. The V and J genes are TRBV5-6 and TRBJ2-5; D is perhaps TRBD1 or TRBD2 (6 bases each). Germline V CDR1 and CDR2: SGHDT, YYEEEE. The V end lost 2 bases, the J end lost 5 bases, and 22 bases lay between the germline ends. The CDR3 has 17 amino acids. The CDR3 loop reads CASSFVALAGGGETQYF. The CDR3 DNA is TGTGCCAGCAGCTTTGTCGCCCTAGCCGGAGGGGGGGAGACCCAGTACTTC.

The V and J genes are TRBV29-1 and TRBJ2-7; 7 nucleotides line up with TRBD2. This CDR3 region has 18 residues. Germline trimming cut 0 bases from V and 3 bases from J; bases unmatched to any gene: 17. The germline V gene has CDR1 SQVTM and CDR2 ANQGSEA. The CDR3 reads CSVEDLGAGGERNYEQYF. The CDR3, as DNA: TGCAGCGTTGAAGATCTAGGAGCTGGGGGGGAACGAAACTACGAGCAGTACTTC.

The chain employs TRBV10-2 and TRBJ2-7; D may be TRBD2 (5 bases). Trimming removed 6 bases from V and 6 bases from J, with 6 bases in between. Germline V lookup: CDR1 WSHSY, CDR2 SAAADI. CDR3 length: 10 residues. CDR3 sequence: CASREVEQYF. CDR3 in DNA: TGCGCCAGCAGGGAGGTCGAGCAGTACTTC.

The chain employs TRBV29-1 and TRBJ1-2; 9 bases are a match to TRBD1. The length of the CDR3 is 11 residues. J gave up 8 bases and V 4 bases, and 2 bases lay outside the gene matches. CDR1 is SQVTM, CDR2 ANQGSEA, per germline. CDR3 sequence reads: CSVGDRAGYTF. As DNA, the CDR3 is TGCAGCGTTGGGGACAGGGCAGGCTACACCTTC.

The chain has TRBV9 and TRBJ1-1; D possibly corresponds to TRBD1 (6 bases). Trimming removed 4 bases from V and 6 bases from J, with 13 bases in between. This CDR3 spans 13 amino acids. The germline V gene encodes CDR1 SGDLS and CDR2 YYNGEE. The CDR3 loop is CASSPRRGAEAFF. DNA for the CDR3: TGTGCCAGCAGCCCCCGTAGGGGGGCTGAAGCTTTCTTT.

The chain uses TRBV5-4 and TRBJ2-2; 7 bases are shared with TRBD1. The CDR3 contains 14 residues. Germline assignment: CDR1 SGHNT and CDR2 YYREEE (reference sequence). The V and J ends lost 0 bases and 7 bases, in that order; junction bases with no gene match: 3. The CDR3 protein is CASSLGQGGGELFF. The CDR3 DNA reads TGTGCCAGCAGCTTGGGACAGGGTGGCGGGGAGCTGTTTTTT. The entire variable domain, with the rest obtained from reference TRBV5-4 and TRBJ2-2, is as follows: ETGVTQSPTHLIKTRGQQVTLRCSSQSGHNTVSWYQQALGQGPQFIFQYYREEENGRGNFPPRFSGLQFPNYSSELNVNALELDDSALYLCASSLGQGGGELFFGEGSRLTVL.

V and J are TRBV7-8 and TRBJ2-1; no definite D call. The CDR3 sequence is 14 residues long. Trimming pared 5 bases from V and 4 bases from J, leaving 12 bases between. CDR1 is SGHVS, CDR2 FQNEAQ, per germline. CDR3 sequence (DNA): TGTGCCAGCAGCAACTCGGACGGGTACAATGAGCAGTTCTTC. This codes for CASSNSDGYNEQFF.

This clone was observed a few times. V usage is TRBV5-8 and J usage is TRBJ1-5; weak D call: TRBD1 (5 bases). Trimming shortened V by 2 bases and J by 4 bases, and 13 bases separated the two germline ends. The CDR3 covers 15 residues. The germline V gene has CDR1 SGHTS and CDR2 YDEGEE. The CDR3 nucleotides read TGTGCCAGCAGCTTCCGGACCGAGGGGAATCAGCCCCAGCATTTT. It specifies CASSFRTEGNQPQHF.

V is TRBV5-1 and J is TRBJ1-2; no definite D call. The CDR3 sequence is 14 residues long. V lost 7 bases and J lost 4, with 17 bases in between. Germline lookup yields CDR1 SGHRS and CDR2 YFSETQ. CDR3 nucleotides: TGCGCCAGCTCACGGGAGGAACCGACCTATGGCTACACCTTC. Translation gives CASSREEPTYGYTF.

This chain joins TRBV6-1 and TRBJ1-2, with D possibly being TRBD1 (6 bases). The CDR3 has 15 amino acids. Between the trimmed V and J ends, which lost 1 base and 6 bases, there was a span of 15 bases. Germline CDR1 MNHNS, CDR2 SASEGT. CDR3 nucleotide sequence: TGTGCCAGCAGTGAAGGGAAGGGGGGGTCGGATGGCTACACCTTC. It translates to CASSEGKGGSDGYTF.

Written as DNA, the CDR3 is TGTGCCTGGAGTGTACCGGGGGGGACTGAAGCTTTCTTT. It specifies CAWSVPGGTEAFF. The chain recombines TRBV30 with TRBJ1-1; D possibly corresponds to TRBD1 (5 bases). Germline V gene sequence: CDR1 GTSNPN, CDR2 SVGIG (reference sequence). The CDR3 covers 13 residues. V shed 0 bases and J shed 5 bases, with 10 bases lying between them.

The chain carries TRBV5-1 and TRBJ2-7; D is unresolved. Germline-derived CDR1 and CDR2 are SGHRS and YFSETQ. This CDR3 is 13 amino acids long. Trimming left V 4 bases short and J 3 bases short, with 11 bases between. CDR3 region: CASSAGVRYEQYF. For the CDR3, the DNA is TGCGCCAGCAGCGCCGGTGTCCGCTACGAGCAGTACTTC.

The gene calls are TRBV29-1 and TRBJ1-1, with TRBD1 as a possible D gene (5 bases). Germline-derived CDR1 and CDR2 are SQVTM and ANQGSEA. V was shortened by 3 bases and J by 3 bases, with 11 bases between the two germline ends. The CDR3 is made up of 13 amino acids. The CDR3 loop is CSVETAMYTEAFF. The CDR3, as DNA: TGCAGCGTTGAGACAGCCATGTACACTGAAGCTTTCTTT.

This chain uses TRBV7-9 with TRBJ1-5; TRBD1 matches at 8 bases. This CDR3 contains 15 residues. V lost 3 bases, J lost 7 bases, and 8 bases stayed unmatched. Per the germline V gene, CDR1 is SEHNR and CDR2 is FQNEAQ (reference sequence). The CDR3 nucleotides read TGTGCCAGCAGCTTGGACAGGGATTCTCGGCAGCCCCAGCATTTT. Amino acid sequence: CASSLDRDSRQPQHF.

This clone was recorded only once. The chain links TRBV7-2 to TRBJ1-2, with a weak D call TRBD1 (5 bases). Deletions cut 2 bases from V and 4 bases from J, with 17 bases between. CDR1 and CDR2 (germline): SGHTA, FQGNSA. CDR3 length: 16 residues. CDR3 sequence reads: CASSLSQGTRVYGYTF. The CDR3 region has the DNA TGTGCCAGCAGCTTATCCCAGGGTACGAGGGTCTATGGCTACACCTTC.

J is TRBJ1-1 and V is TRBV20-1; D uncertain. The V end was cut by 6 bases, the J end by 1 base, with 6 bases between. Germline values: CDR1 DFQATT, CDR2 SNEGSKA (reference sequence). The CDR3 is made up of 11 amino acids. CDR3 residues: CSAPTNTEAFF. DNA for the CDR3: TGCAGTGCCCCGACGAACACTGAAGCTTTCTTT.

This clone was counted a single time. The V and J genes are TRBV6-6 and TRBJ2-1, with 9 bases matching TRBD2. There are 15 residues in the CDR3. From germline, CDR1 is MNHNY and CDR2 SVGAGI (reference sequence). J lost 8 bases, V lost 2 bases, and 7 bases had no gene match. In nucleotides, the CDR3 is TGTGCCAGCAGTTACCGGCGGGAGGGCAGGGATGAGCAGTTCTTC. It encodes CASSYRREGRDEQFF.

V gene TRBV9 combines with J gene TRBJ1-1; 8 bases fit TRBD1. The CDR3 has 16 amino acids. With 3 bases clipped from V and 4 bases from J, the junction kept 11 bases outside the gene matches. Germline V CDR1 and CDR2: SGDLS, YYNGEE. In nucleotides, the CDR3 is TGTGCCAGCAGCGCCAACCGTGACAGGGGCCGCACTGAAGCTTTCTTT. Its protein product is CASSANRDRGRTEAFF.

This chain joins TRBV7-8 and TRBJ2-1, with 8 nucleotides matching TRBD1. After removal of 2 bases from V and 6 bases from J, the junction contained 6 bases not matched to a gene. This CDR3 is built from 15 residues. Germline V gene lookup returns CDR1 SGHVS and CDR2 FQNEAQ. The CDR3 is CASSLRQGTINEQFF. CDR3 coding DNA: TGTGCCAGCAGCTTACGACAGGGGACCATCAATGAGCAGTTCTTC.

The chain combines TRBV27 with TRBJ2-2, with 10 bases fitting TRBD1. Germline trimming cut 5 bases from V and 6 bases from J; bases unmatched to any gene: 9. The CDR3 has 16 residues. The germline CDR1 and CDR2 sequences are MNHEY and SMNVEV (reference sequence). This CDR3 is CASSGSGTGVPGELFF. The CDR3 region has the DNA TGTGCCAGCAGTGGATCCGGGACAGGGGTCCCCGGGGAGCTGTTTTTT.

This rearrangement joins TRBV7-6 to TRBJ2-3; perhaps TRBD2 as D (6 bases). The CDR3 spans 15 residues. Trimming took off 1 base at V and 1 base at J, with 9 bases between the two ends. Germline CDR1 and CDR2: SGHVS and FNYEAQ. The DNA for the CDR3 is TGTGCCAGCAGCTTAGGGGCGGGACGCACAGATACGCAGTATTTT. The encoded protein is CASSLGAGRTDTQYF.

V gene TRBV5-8 combines with J gene TRBJ2-7, with 7 bases identical to TRBD1. Trimming at V came to 4 bases and at J to 3 bases, leaving 7 bases not matched to a gene. CDR3 size: 14 residues. Germline loops: CDR1 SGHTS, CDR2 YDEGEE. In nucleotides, the CDR3 is TGTGCCAGCAGCACCCGGGACAGATTCTACGAGCAGTACTTC. Its protein is CASSTRDRFYEQYF.

The V call is TRBV5-6, the J call TRBJ2-1; D might be TRBD2 (6 bases). V lost 6 bases and J lost 4, with 20 bases in between. The length of the CDR3 is 16 residues. Germline CDR1 reads SGHDT; CDR2 reads YYEEEE. The CDR3 spells CASNARDPAFYNEQFF. The CDR3 DNA reads as TGTGCCAGCAATGCGCGGGACCCGGCATTTTACAATGAGCAGTTCTTC.